There are a few counts of the clone carrying this TCR beta chain. The sample originates from a study of response to subunit inactivated influenza vaccine. TCRdb re-derived calls from the RT-PCR reads in MiXCR, one entry per CDR3 protein. The sample gives approximately 570,000 distinct CDR3 sequences, 7.6% of which show up once; over 10% is in the top ten. The CDR3 runs 15 residues. Germline loops: CDR1 SGDLS, CDR2 YYNGEE. With V trimmed by 0 bases and J by 8 bases, 2 bases remained unmatched. V usage is TRBV9 and J usage is TRBJ2-1; 13 positions match TRBD2. The receptor was isolated from a man aged 50 to 69 who received an inactivated influenza vaccine. Sequencing was performed on PBMCs from blood, taken roughly 24 months after vaccination. The DNA of the CDR3 is TGTGCCAGCAGCGTAGGGACTAGCGGGAGCTATGAGCAGTTCTTC. It encodes CASSVGTSGSYEQFF. The whole variable domain, remainder taken from reference TRBV9 and TRBJ2-1, is DSGVTQTPKHLITATGQRVTLRCSPRSGDLSVYWYQQSLDQGLQFLIQYYNGEERAKGNILERFSAQQFPDLHSELNLSSLELGDSALYFCASSVGTSGSYEQFFGPGTRLTVL.